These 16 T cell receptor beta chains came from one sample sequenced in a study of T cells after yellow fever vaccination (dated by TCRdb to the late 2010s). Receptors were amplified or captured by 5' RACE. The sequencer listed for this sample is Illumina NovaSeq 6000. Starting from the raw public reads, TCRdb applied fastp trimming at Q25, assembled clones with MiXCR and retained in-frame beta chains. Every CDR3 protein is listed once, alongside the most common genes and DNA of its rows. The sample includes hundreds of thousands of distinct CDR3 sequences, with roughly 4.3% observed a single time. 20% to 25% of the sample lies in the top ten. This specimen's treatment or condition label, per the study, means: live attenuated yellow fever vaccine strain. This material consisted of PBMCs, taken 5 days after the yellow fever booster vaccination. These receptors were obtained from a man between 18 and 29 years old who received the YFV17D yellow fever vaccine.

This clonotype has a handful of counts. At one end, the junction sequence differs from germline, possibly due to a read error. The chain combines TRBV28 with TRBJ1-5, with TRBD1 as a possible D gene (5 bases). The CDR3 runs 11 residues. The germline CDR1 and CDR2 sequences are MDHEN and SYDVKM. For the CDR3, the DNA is TGTGCCAGCAGTAAGGCGGCGCGAGGGGAATTT. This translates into CASSKAARGEF.

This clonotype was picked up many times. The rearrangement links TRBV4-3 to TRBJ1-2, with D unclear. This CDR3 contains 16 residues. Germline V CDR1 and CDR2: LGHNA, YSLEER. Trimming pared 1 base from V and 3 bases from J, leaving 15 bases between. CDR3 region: CASSQVEHSRDYGYTF. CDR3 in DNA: TGCGCCAGCAGCCAAGTGGAACACAGTCGTGACTATGGCTACACCTTC.

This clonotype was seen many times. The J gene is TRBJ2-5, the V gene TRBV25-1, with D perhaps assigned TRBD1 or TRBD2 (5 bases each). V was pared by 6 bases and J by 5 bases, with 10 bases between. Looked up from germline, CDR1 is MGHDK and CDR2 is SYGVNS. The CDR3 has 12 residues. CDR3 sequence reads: CASRGVGETQYF. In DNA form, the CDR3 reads TGTGCCAGCAGGGGGGTGGGGGAGACCCAGTACTTC.

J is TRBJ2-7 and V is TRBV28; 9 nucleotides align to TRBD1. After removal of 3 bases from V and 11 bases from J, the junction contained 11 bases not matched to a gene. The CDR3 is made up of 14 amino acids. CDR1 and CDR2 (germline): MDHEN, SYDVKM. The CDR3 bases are TGTGCCAGCAGTTTCTCGGGACAGGGAATTAATGAGTACGTC. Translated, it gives CASSFSGQGINEYV.

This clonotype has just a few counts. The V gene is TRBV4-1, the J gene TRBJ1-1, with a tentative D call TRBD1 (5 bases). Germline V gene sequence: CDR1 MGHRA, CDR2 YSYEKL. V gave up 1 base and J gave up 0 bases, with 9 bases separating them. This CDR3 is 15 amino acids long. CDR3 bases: TGCGCCAGCAGCCAAGCCCGGGGCATGAACACTGAAGCTTTCTTT. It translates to CASSQARGMNTEAFF.

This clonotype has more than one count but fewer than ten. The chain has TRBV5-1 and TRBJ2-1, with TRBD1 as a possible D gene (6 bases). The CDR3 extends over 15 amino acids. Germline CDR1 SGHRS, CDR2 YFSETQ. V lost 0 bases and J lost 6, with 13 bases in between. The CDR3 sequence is CASSLGRGGRNEQFF. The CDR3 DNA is TGCGCCAGCAGCTTGGGACGAGGGGGTCGCAATGAGCAGTTCTTC.

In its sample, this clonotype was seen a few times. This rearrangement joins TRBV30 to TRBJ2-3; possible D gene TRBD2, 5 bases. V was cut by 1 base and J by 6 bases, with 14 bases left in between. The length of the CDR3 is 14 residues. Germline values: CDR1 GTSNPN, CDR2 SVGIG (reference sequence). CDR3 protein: CAWSARLAGDTQYF. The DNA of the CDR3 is TGTGCCTGGAGTGCCCGTTTGGCGGGCGATACGCAGTATTTT.

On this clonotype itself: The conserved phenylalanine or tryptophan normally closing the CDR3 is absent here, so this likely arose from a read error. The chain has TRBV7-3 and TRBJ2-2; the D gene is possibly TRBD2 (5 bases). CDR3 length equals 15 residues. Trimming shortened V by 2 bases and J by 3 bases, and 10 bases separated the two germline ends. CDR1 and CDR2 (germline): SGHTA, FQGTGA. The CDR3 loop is CASSLFGEDTGELFL. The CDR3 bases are TGTGCCAGCAGCTTATTCGGGGAAGACACCGGGGAGCTGTTTCTT.

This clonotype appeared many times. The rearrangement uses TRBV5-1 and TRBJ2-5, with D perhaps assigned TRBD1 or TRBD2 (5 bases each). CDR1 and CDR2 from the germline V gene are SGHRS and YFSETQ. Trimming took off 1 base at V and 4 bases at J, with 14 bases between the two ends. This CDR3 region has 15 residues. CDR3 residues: CASSLTGTARETQYF. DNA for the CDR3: TGCGCCAGCAGCTTGACTGGGACGGCGAGAGAGACCCAGTACTTC.

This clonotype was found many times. In nucleotides, the CDR3 is TGTGCCAGCAGCCAAGCTCCGACCGGGGAGCTGTTTTTT. Translating gives CASSQAPTGELFF. V is TRBV6-6 and J is TRBJ2-2, with D unclear. Germline CDR1 reads MNHNY; CDR2 reads SVGAGI (reference sequence). Trimming left V 6 bases short and J 5 bases short, with 10 bases between. The CDR3 is 13 amino acids.

CDR3 sequence reads: CASSSSGANTGELFF. The CDR3 DNA follows: TGTGCCAGCAGCTCTAGCGGGGCAAACACCGGGGAGCTGTTTTTT. V is TRBV11-3 and J is TRBJ2-2; 9 bases agree with TRBD2. The CDR3 has 15 residues. V was pared by 4 bases and J by 2 bases, with 2 bases of the junction left unmatched. Germline CDR1 is SGHNT and CDR2 is YENEEA. Using reference TRBV11-3 and TRBJ2-2 for the parts outside the CDR3, the full variable domain is EAGVVQSPRYKIIEKKQPVAFWCNPISGHNTLYWYLQNLGQGPELLIRYENEEAVDDSQLPKDRFSAERLKGVDSTLKIQPAELGDSAVYLCASSSSGANTGELFFGEGSRLTVL.

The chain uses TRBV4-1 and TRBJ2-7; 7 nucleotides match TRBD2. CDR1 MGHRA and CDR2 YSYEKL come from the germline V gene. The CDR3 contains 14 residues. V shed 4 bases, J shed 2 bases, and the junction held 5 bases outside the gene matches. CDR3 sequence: CASSPPRGAYEQYF. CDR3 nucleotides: TGCGCCAGCAGCCCCCCTCGGGGGGCCTACGAGCAGTACTTC.

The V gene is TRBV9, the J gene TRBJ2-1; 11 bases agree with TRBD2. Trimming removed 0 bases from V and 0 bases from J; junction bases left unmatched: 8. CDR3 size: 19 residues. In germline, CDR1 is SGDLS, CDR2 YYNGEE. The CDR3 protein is CASSVDLAGGLSSYNEQFF. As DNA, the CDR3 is TGTGCCAGCAGCGTAGATCTAGCGGGGGGACTGAGCTCCTACAATGAGCAGTTCTTC.

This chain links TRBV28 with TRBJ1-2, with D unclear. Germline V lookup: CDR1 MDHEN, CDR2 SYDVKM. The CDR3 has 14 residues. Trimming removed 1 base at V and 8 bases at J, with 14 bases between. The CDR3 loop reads CASSLYRAPRGYTF. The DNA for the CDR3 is TGTGCCAGCAGTTTATATCGGGCACCGCGGGGCTACACCTTC.

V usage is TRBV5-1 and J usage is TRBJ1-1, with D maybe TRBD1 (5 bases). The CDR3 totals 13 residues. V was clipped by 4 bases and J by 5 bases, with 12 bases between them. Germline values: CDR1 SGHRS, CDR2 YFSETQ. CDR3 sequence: CASSETVGTEAFF. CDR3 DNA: TGCGCCAGCAGCGAGACAGTGGGGACTGAAGCTTTCTTT.

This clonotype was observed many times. The CDR3 bases are TGTGCCAGCAGCGTAGGGACCCAAGAGACCCAGTACTTC. The encoded protein is CASSVGTQETQYF. The chain uses TRBV9 and TRBJ2-5, with D unclear. Germline V gene sequence: CDR1 SGDLS, CDR2 YYNGEE. The CDR3 covers 13 residues. Trimming removed 0 bases at V and 1 base at J, with 4 bases between.